This T cell receptor (beta chain) was observed in a study of blood T cell repertoires in COVID-19. The overall study: Sources were T cells, B-cell-depleted T cells, or PBMCs; the material itself was cDNA or gDNA.

Clones were sequenced by immunoSEQ multiplex PCR, and TCRdb holds only the in-frame ones, with some missing. The sample consists of about 200,000 clones, around 88% of them appearing once. Sequencing was performed on peripheral blood. The clonotype originates from a man younger than 30 with active or convalescent COVID-19.

The CDR3 loop reads CASSLPSGTNEKLFF. CDR3 DNA sequence: TGTGCCAGCAGCTTACCATCAGGAACTAATGAAAAACTGTTTTTT. The V gene is TRBV7-9, the J gene TRBJ1-4; no firm D call. Looked up from germline, CDR1 is SEHNR and CDR2 is FQNEAQ (reference sequence). Trimming left V 2 bases short and J 1 base short, with 8 bases between. CDR3 size: 15 residues.